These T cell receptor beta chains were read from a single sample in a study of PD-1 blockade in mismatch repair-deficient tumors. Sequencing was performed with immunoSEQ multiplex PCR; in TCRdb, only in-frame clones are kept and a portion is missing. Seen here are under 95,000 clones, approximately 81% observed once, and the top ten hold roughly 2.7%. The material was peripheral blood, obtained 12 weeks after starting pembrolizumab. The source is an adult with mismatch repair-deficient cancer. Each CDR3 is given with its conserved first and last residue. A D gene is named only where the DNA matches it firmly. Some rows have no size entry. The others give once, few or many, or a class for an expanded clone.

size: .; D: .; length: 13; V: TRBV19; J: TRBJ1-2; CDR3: CASGLRDNYGYTF; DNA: TGTGCCAGTGGCCTTCGGGATAACTATGGCTACACCTTC
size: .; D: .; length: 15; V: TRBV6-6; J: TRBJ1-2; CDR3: CASSYFTGTGDGYTF; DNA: TGTGCCAGCAGTTACTTCACCGGGACGGGAGATGGCTACACCTTC
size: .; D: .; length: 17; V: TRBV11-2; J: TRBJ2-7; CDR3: CASSQPDQGQVTYEQYF; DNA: TGTGCCAGCAGCCAGCCAGACCAGGGTCAAGTTACCTACGAGCAGTACTTC
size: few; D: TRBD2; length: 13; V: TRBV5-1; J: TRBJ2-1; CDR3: CASNSGSSNEQFF; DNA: TGCGCCAGCAACAGCGGGAGCTCCAATGAGCAGTTCTTC
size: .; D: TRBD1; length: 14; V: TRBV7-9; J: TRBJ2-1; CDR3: CASSSTGTYNEQFF; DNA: TGTGCCAGCAGCTCGACAGGGACCTACAATGAGCAGTTCTTC
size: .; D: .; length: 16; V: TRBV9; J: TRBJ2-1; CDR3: CASSVNSRVPYNEQFF; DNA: TGTGCCAGCAGCGTCAATTCTCGGGTTCCCTACAATGAGCAGTTCTTC
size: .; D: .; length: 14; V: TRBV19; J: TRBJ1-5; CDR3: CASSIPMGRQPQHF; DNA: TGTGCCAGTAGTATTCCTATGGGGCGGCAGCCCCAGCATTTT
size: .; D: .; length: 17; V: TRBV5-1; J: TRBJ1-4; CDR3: CASSPRARDATNEKLFF; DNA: TGCGCCAGCAGCCCGAGAGCCCGGGACGCAACTAATGAAAAACTGTTTTTT
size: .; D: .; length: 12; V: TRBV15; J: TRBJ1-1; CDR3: CATSGDTIEAFF; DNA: TGTGCCACCAGCGGGGATACCATTGAAGCTTTCTTT
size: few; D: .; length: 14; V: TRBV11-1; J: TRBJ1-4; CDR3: CASSRRATNEKLFF; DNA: TGTGCCAGCAGCCGCCGTGCTACTAATGAAAAACTGTTTTTT
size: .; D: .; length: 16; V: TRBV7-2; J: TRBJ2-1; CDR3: CASSKRGTRSYNEQFF; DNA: TGTGCCAGCAGCAAGAGGGGAACTAGATCCTACAATGAGCAGTTCTTC
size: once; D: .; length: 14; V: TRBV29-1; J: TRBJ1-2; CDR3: CSVERGRANYGYTF; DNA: TGCAGCGTTGAGCGTGGCAGGGCCAACTATGGCTACACCTTC
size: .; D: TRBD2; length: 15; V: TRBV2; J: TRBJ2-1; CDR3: CASRLEGGLNNEQFF; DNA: TGTGCCAGCAGGTTGGAGGGAGGGCTAAACAATGAGCAGTTCTTC
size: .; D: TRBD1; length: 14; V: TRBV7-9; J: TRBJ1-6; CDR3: CASSSTGGLHPLHF; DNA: TGTGCCAGCAGCTCGACAGGGGGCCTCCACCCCCTCCACTTT
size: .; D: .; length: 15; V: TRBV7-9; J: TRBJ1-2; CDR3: CASSSSVGDNYGYTF; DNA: TGTGCCAGCAGTAGTTCGGTAGGGGATAACTATGGCTACACCTTC
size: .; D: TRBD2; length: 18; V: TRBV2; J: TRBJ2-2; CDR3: CASSEPVAGSEDTGELFF; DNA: TGTGCCAGCAGTGAGCCGGTAGCGGGATCAGAGGACACCGGGGAGCTGTTTTTT
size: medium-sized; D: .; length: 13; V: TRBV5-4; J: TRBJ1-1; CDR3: CASSLGAYTEAFF; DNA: TGTGCCAGCAGCTTAGGGGCGTACACTGAAGCTTTCTTT
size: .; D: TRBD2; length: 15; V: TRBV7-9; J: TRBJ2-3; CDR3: CASSAVTGRADTQYF; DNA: TGTGCCAGCAGCGCAGTGACCGGGAGGGCTGATACGCAGTATTTT
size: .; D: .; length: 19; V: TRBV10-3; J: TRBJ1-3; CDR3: CAISEGRRHGIDSGNTIYF; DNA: TGTGCCATCAGTGAGGGGCGGCGGCACGGAATAGACTCTGGAAACACCATATATTTT
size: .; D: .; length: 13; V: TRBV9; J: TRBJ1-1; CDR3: CASSISWNTEAFF; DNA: TGTGCCAGCAGCATATCCTGGAACACTGAAGCTTTCTTT
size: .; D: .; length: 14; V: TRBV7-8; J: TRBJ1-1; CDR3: CASSWADRNTEAFF; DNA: TGTGCCAGCAGCTGGGCCGATCGAAACACTGAAGCTTTCTTT
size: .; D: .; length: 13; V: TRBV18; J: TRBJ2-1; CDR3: CASSLDTYNEQFF; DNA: TGTGCCAGCTCACTAGATACCTACAATGAGCAGTTCTTC
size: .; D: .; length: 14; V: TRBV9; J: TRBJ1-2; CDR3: CASSAKGFLGGYTF; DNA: TGTGCCAGCAGCGCGAAAGGGTTCCTAGGCGGCTACACCTTC
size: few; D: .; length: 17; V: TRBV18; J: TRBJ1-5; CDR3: CASSPGSQGSSNQPQHF; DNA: TGTGCCAGCTCACCTGGGAGCCAGGGGTCTAGCAATCAGCCCCAGCATTTT